The 27 T cell receptor beta chains below were found in one sample sequenced in a study of neurological immune-mediated disorders. TCRdb processed the 5' RACE reads anew with MiXCR; each CDR3 protein has one entry. The repertoire holds roughly 32,000 distinct CDR3 sequences, roughly 15% seen once, with roughly a quarter in the top ten. Sequenced sample: PBMCs. The receptors here all came from a man between 70 and 80 years old in good health.

This clonotype was counted many times. V gene TRBV20-1 combines with J gene TRBJ2-3; 8 bases are a match to TRBD2. The germline CDR1 and CDR2 sequences are DFQATT and SNEGSKA (reference sequence). The CDR3 sequence is 14 residues long. With 5 bases clipped from V and 4 bases from J, the junction kept 8 bases outside the gene matches. The CDR3 sequence is CSAFGGAGSDTQYF. In DNA, the CDR3 is TGCAGTGCTTTCGGGGGGGCCGGGTCAGATACGCAGTATTTT.

This clonotype has a count of ten or more. V is TRBV4-2 and J is TRBJ1-3; weak D call: TRBD1 (5 bases). Per germline, CDR1 LGHNA and CDR2 YNFKEQ. The CDR3 loop spans 15 amino acids. V shed 0 bases and J shed 1 base, with 7 bases lying between them. DNA of the CDR3: TGTGCCAGCAGCCAAGAAGACAGATCTGGAAACACCATATATTTT. It yields the protein CASSQEDRSGNTIYF.

This clonotype occurred many times. The chain recombines TRBV19 with TRBJ2-7; D is possibly TRBD1 or TRBD2 (5 bases each). V lost 3 bases, J lost 8 bases, and 14 bases lay in between. This CDR3 region has 13 residues. The germline gives CDR1 LNHDA, CDR2 SQIVND (reference sequence). The CDR3 sequence: CASSIETWDQQYF. CDR3 DNA: TGTGCCAGTAGTATTGAGACCTGGGACCAGCAGTACTTC.

The chain is built from TRBV28 and TRBJ2-5; 8 bases are a match to TRBD1. Germline V lookup: CDR1 MDHEN, CDR2 SYDVKM. The CDR3 extends over 14 amino acids. The junction had 9 bases not matched to a gene; V was cut back by 8 bases and J by 4 bases. The CDR3 is CASPRTGKRETQYF. The CDR3 DNA follows: TGTGCCAGCCCCCGGACAGGGAAAAGAGAGACCCAGTACTTC. Drawing the rest from reference TRBV28 and TRBJ2-5, the complete variable domain is DVKVTQSSRYLVKRTGEKVFLECVQDMDHENMFWYRQDPGLGLRLIYFSYDVKMKEKGDIPEGYSVSREKKERFSLILESASTNQTSMYLCASPRTGKRETQYFGPGTRLLVL.

This clonotype was recorded at least ten times. The genes are TRBV7-3 and TRBJ2-3; D is possibly TRBD1 or TRBD2 (6 bases each). V was shortened by 3 bases and J by 2 bases, with 15 bases between the two germline ends. Per the germline V gene, CDR1 is SGHTA and CDR2 is FQGTGA. The CDR3 length is 16 residues. In DNA form, the CDR3 reads TGTGCCAGCAGCTTGGGGGCGGGACTCAACACAGATACGCAGTATTTT. It encodes CASSLGAGLNTDTQYF.

Ten or more counts support this clonotype. V usage is TRBV12-5 and J usage is TRBJ2-2; 7 bases are a match to TRBD2. The trim removed 4 bases at V and 3 bases at J, leaving 11 bases unmatched. This CDR3 comprises 17 residues. Germline V gene data show CDR1 as LGHNT and CDR2 as FRNRAP. CDR3 loop: CASGWESREQDTGELFF. CDR3 nucleotide sequence: TGTGCTAGTGGTTGGGAATCGCGGGAGCAAGACACCGGGGAGCTGTTTTTT.

About this clonotype: This sequence may be a read error, since a much larger clone differs from it by one base. The V and J genes are TRBV20-1 and TRBJ2-1; 8 bases agree with TRBD2. There are 15 residues in the CDR3. The germline V gene has CDR1 DFQATT and CDR2 SNEGSKA (reference sequence). This CDR3 reads CIARDSIAGYNEQFF. CDR3 in DNA: TGCATTGCTAGAGATTCAATAGCGGGGTACAATGAGCAGTTCTTC.

This clonotype was seen at least ten times. The V call is TRBV27, the J call TRBJ1-4; 7 nucleotides line up with TRBD1. Germline V gene data show CDR1 as MNHEY and CDR2 as SMNVEV (reference sequence). This CDR3 is 16 amino acids long. Trimming at V came to 4 bases and at J to 1 base, leaving 6 bases not matched to a gene. CDR3 residues: CASSSLQGRTNEKLFF. The CDR3 DNA follows: TGTGCCAGCAGTTCCCTACAGGGGAGAACTAATGAAAAACTGTTTTTT.

This clonotype was observed many times. The chain combines TRBV20-1 with TRBJ1-2, with a weak D call TRBD1 (6 bases). CDR3 length: 12 residues. Trimming cost V 6 bases and J 2 bases, with 10 bases left between them. Looked up from germline, CDR1 is DFQATT and CDR2 is SNEGSKA (reference sequence). The CDR3 loop reads CSADTGNYGYTF. CDR3 in DNA: TGCAGTGCGGATACAGGGAACTATGGCTACACCTTC.

This clonotype was observed at least ten times. The CDR3: CASTLGGRGAYNEQFF. The CDR3 region has the DNA TGTGCCAGCACCCTCGGGGGGCGGGGGGCCTACAATGAGCAGTTCTTC. The V gene is TRBV12-3 or TRBV12-4, the J gene TRBJ2-1; 8 nucleotides line up with TRBD2. The CDR3 is 16 amino acids. The trim removed 7 bases at V and 2 bases at J, leaving 10 bases unmatched.

This clonotype was counted at least ten times. The rearrangement joins TRBV20-1 to TRBJ1-4, with 11 bases aligning to TRBD1. Unmatched junction bases numbered 9, after V lost 2 bases and J lost 10 bases. The CDR3 is made up of 15 amino acids. In germline, CDR1 is DFQATT, CDR2 SNEGSKA (reference sequence). CDR3 bases: TGCAGTGCTAGATCGCCCGGGACAGGGGGTGTAAAACTGTTTTTT. It is translated as CSARSPGTGGVKLFF.

This clonotype was seen at least ten times. This rearrangement joins TRBV27 to TRBJ1-2, with D possibly being TRBD1 (5 bases). CDR1 is MNHEY and CDR2 is SMNVEV in the germline V gene (reference sequence). CDR3 length: 14 amino acids. Trimming shortened V by 5 bases and J by 8 bases, and 18 bases separated the two germline ends. The CDR3 bases are TGTGCCAGCAGTCCTCTTAACCAGGGAGAAGGCTACACCTTC. The encoded protein is CASSPLNQGEGYTF.

This clonotype was observed at least ten times. The rearrangement uses TRBV5-1 and TRBJ1-1; no reliable D call. Germline assignment: CDR1 SGHRS and CDR2 YFSETQ. The CDR3 has 13 amino acids. Trimming cost V 7 bases and J 4 bases, with 14 bases left between them. CDR3 nucleotide sequence: TGCGCCAGCGGGCAGGAACCATTCACTGAAGCTTTCTTT. This translates into CASGQEPFTEAFF.

At least ten counts were recorded for this clonotype. The rearrangement uses TRBV20-1 and TRBJ2-5; 8 bases match TRBD2. This CDR3 is built from 14 residues. Trimming cost V 0 bases and J 5 bases; bases outside gene matches: 5. The germline V gene has CDR1 DFQATT and CDR2 SNEGSKA (reference sequence). CDR3 in amino acids: CSARDGPSGETQYF. The CDR3 DNA reads as TGCAGTGCTAGAGATGGGCCTAGCGGGGAGACCCAGTACTTC.

V is TRBV11-2 and J is TRBJ2-2; 8 positions match TRBD1. There are 16 residues in the CDR3. V was pared by 6 bases and J by 5 bases, with 11 bases of the junction left unmatched. Germline CDR1 is SGHAT and CDR2 is FQNNGV. The CDR3 DNA reads TGTGCCAGCAGACCTTATGCAGGGGGCAGGACCGGGGAGCTGTTTTTT. Its translation: CASRPYAGGRTGELFF.

This clonotype showed up many times. This rearrangement joins TRBV12-3 or TRBV12-4 to TRBJ1-1, with 7 bases fitting TRBD1. This CDR3 contains 13 residues. Trimming cost V 4 bases and J 7 bases; bases outside gene matches: 6. CDR3 amino acids: CASSWGQLGEAFF. CDR3 DNA sequence: TGTGCCAGCAGTTGGGGACAGTTAGGTGAAGCTTTCTTT.

This clonotype was seen more than once but under ten times. V usage is TRBV29-1 and J usage is TRBJ2-5; D unresolved. V shed 3 bases and J shed 3 bases, with 2 bases lying between them. The CDR3 length is 10 residues. CDR1 is SQVTM and CDR2 is ANQGSEA in the germline V gene. CDR3 bases: TGCAGCGTTGATAAAGAGACCCAGTACTTC. Translation gives CSVDKETQYF. Based on the CDR3 plus reference TRBV29-1 and TRBJ2-5, the full variable domain is SAVISQKPSRDICQRGTSLTIQCQVDSQVTMMFWYRQQPGQSLTLIATANQGSEATYESGFVIDKFPISRPNLTFSTLTVSNMSPEDSSIYLCSVDKETQYFGPGTRLLVL.

The V call is TRBV10-3, the J call TRBJ2-4, with D maybe TRBD1 (7 bases). The V gene's germline CDR1 is ENHRY and CDR2 SYGVKD. V gave up 3 bases and J gave up 9 bases, with 21 bases separating them. The CDR3 sequence is 16 residues long. The CDR3 reads CAISDRGGQVGGIQYF. CDR3 coding DNA: TGTGCCATCAGTGATCGAGGGGGCCAGGTGGGGGGCATTCAGTACTTC.

This clonotype has at least ten counts. The V call is TRBV5-1, the J call TRBJ1-6; 9 positions agree with TRBD1. V gave up 2 bases and J gave up 10 bases; unmatched junction bases: 10. Germline-derived CDR1 and CDR2 are SGHRS and YFSETQ. The CDR3 is made up of 16 amino acids. The CDR3 sequence: CASSLTWTGVRSPLHF. The CDR3 region has the DNA TGCGCCAGCAGCTTAACGTGGACAGGGGTACGATCACCCCTCCACTTT.

This clonotype was counted at least ten times. V and J are TRBV25-1 and TRBJ1-1, with 8 bases aligning to TRBD1. CDR3 length: 15 residues. Germline loops: CDR1 MGHDK, CDR2 SYGVNS. The V segment lost 1 base and the J segment 5 bases; nucleotides outside the gene matches: 6. This CDR3 is CASSELDREETEAFF. CDR3 DNA: TGTGCCAGCAGTGAATTGGACAGGGAAGAGACTGAAGCTTTCTTT.

This clonotype was seen repeatedly, ten times or more. The chain carries TRBV6-2 or TRBV6-3 and TRBJ1-1; 7 bases fit TRBD1. Germline V lookup: CDR1 MNHEY, CDR2 SVGEGT. The V gene end was trimmed by 5 bases and the J gene end by 6 bases; junction bases not matched to a gene: 6. The CDR3 contains 13 residues. CDR3: CASSQWGQPEAFF. CDR3 DNA sequence: TGTGCCAGCAGTCAATGGGGACAGCCTGAAGCTTTCTTT.

This clonotype was found many times. The chain employs TRBV6-1 and TRBJ1-2; D not resolved. This CDR3 is 14 amino acids long. Trimming shortened V by 2 bases and J by 0 bases, and 7 bases separated the two germline ends. Germline V gives CDR1 MNHNS, CDR2 SASEGT. CDR3 region: CASSEKTANYGYTF. CDR3 coding DNA: TGTGCCAGCAGTGAAAAGACCGCTAACTATGGCTACACCTTC.

This clonotype appeared many times. CDR3 DNA: TGTGCCAGCAGCTGGGCTTTGAACACTGAAGCTTTCTTT. It translates to CASSWALNTEAFF. The chain is built from TRBV7-2 and TRBJ1-1; no firm D call. This CDR3 is built from 13 residues. V lost 4 bases, J lost 0 bases, and 6 bases lay in between. Germline loops: CDR1 SGHTA, CDR2 FQGNSA.

This clonotype was seen many times. The chain carries TRBV5-6 and TRBJ2-4, with D possibly TRBD1 on 5 matching bases. Germline V gene data show CDR1 as SGHDT and CDR2 as YYEEEE. The length of the CDR3 is 12 residues. V was pared by 4 bases and J by 11 bases, with 13 bases between. The CDR3 DNA reads TGTGCCAGCAGCGTGTTTACAGGTCTTCAGTACTTC. The encoded protein is CASSVFTGLQYF.

This chain connects TRBV4-3 to TRBJ2-7, with TRBD1 matching 10 bases. V shed 0 bases, J shed 2 bases, and the junction held 4 bases outside the gene matches. CDR1 is LGHNA and CDR2 is YSLEER in the germline V gene. The CDR3 is 16 amino acids. CDR3 protein: CASSQEAGTGAYEQYF. CDR3 DNA sequence: TGCGCCAGCAGCCAAGAAGCCGGGACAGGGGCCTACGAGCAGTACTTC.

This clonotype was observed at least ten times. The V and J genes are TRBV7-2 and TRBJ1-3; possibly TRBD1 for D (6 bases). The CDR3 totals 14 residues. Between the trimmed V and J ends, which lost 5 bases and 7 bases, there was a span of 15 bases. Germline CDR1 reads SGHTA; CDR2 reads FQGNSA. CDR3 sequence: CASSINRAANTIYF. In DNA form, the CDR3 reads TGTGCCAGCAGCATAAACAGGGCCGCTAACACCATATATTTT.

The chain couples TRBV4-2 to TRBJ2-7; a weak D match, TRBD1 (6 bases). V lost 4 bases to trimming and J lost 2 bases, with 12 bases between them. Germline lookup yields CDR1 LGHNA and CDR2 YNFKEQ. The CDR3 totals 14 residues. DNA for the CDR3: TGTGCCAGCAGCCCCCAAGGACAGACCTACGAGCAGTACTTC. As protein: CASSPQGQTYEQYF.